This is a list of T cell receptor beta chains from one sample in a study of cytomegalovirus exposure and HLA in healthy donors. Generated by immunoSEQ multiplex PCR, the TCRdb table keeps only in-frame clones and is missing some. The sample yields about 110,000 clones, approximately 80% seen once. The sample comprised PBMCs. The source of these receptors is a man aged 30-40 years in good health and CMV-seronegative. CDR3s include the opening cysteine and the closing phenylalanine or tryptophan. The D gene is left open where the match is weak. The size entry is marked missing in some rows and otherwise reads once, few, many or a size class.

d_gene: -
abundance: -
j_gene: TRBJ2-1
v_gene: TRBV7-2
CDR3nt: TGTGCCAGCAGCGCCGACGGGGGCTCCTACAATGAGCAGTTCTTC
CDR3aa: CASSADGGSYNEQFF

d_gene: -
abundance: -
j_gene: TRBJ1-3
v_gene: TRBV11-2
CDR3nt: TGTGCCAGCAGTCCAGGGGTCGCAAACACCATATATTTT
CDR3aa: CASSPGVANTIYF

d_gene: TRBD1
abundance: -
j_gene: TRBJ1-2
v_gene: TRBV5-1
CDR3nt: TGCGCCAGCAGCTTGGATACAGGGGGCGTAGCTCCCTATGGCTACACCTTC
CDR3aa: CASSLDTGGVAPYGYTF

d_gene: -
abundance: -
j_gene: TRBJ2-7
v_gene: TRBV4-3
CDR3nt: TGCGCCAGCAGCCAAGGAACGAATAGCGGCTACGAGCAGTACTTC
CDR3aa: CASSQGTNSGYEQYF

d_gene: TRBD1
abundance: few
j_gene: TRBJ1-3
v_gene: TRBV11-2
CDR3nt: TGTGCCAGCAGACGCCAGGGGGCCTCTGGAAACACCATATATTTT
CDR3aa: CASRRQGASGNTIYF

d_gene: -
abundance: -
j_gene: TRBJ2-1
v_gene: TRBV27
CDR3nt: TGTGCCAGCAGTTTCTGGCAGGACAATGAGCAGTTCTTC
CDR3aa: CASSFWQDNEQFF

d_gene: TRBD1
abundance: -
j_gene: TRBJ1-2
v_gene: TRBV5-6
CDR3nt: TGTGCCAGCAGCCGTCAGGGGGATGGCTACACCTTC
CDR3aa: CASSRQGDGYTF

d_gene: TRBD1
abundance: -
j_gene: TRBJ1-5
v_gene: TRBV10-3
CDR3nt: TGTGCCATCAGGGGACAGGTAGATCAGCCCCAGCATTTT
CDR3aa: CAIRGQVDQPQHF

d_gene: -
abundance: once
j_gene: TRBJ1-1
v_gene: TRBV6-5
CDR3nt: TGTGCCAGCAGTTACGAGTCGAACACTGAAGCTTTCTTT
CDR3aa: CASSYESNTEAFF

d_gene: -
abundance: -
j_gene: TRBJ2-7
v_gene: TRBV27
CDR3nt: TGTGCCAGCAGAGCCGCGGGGTTCGGAGAGCAGTACTTC
CDR3aa: CASRAAGFGEQYF

d_gene: -
abundance: -
j_gene: TRBJ1-1
v_gene: TRBV11-3
CDR3nt: TGTGCCAGCAGCCCTCGGACAGTGCCTGCCACTGAAGCTTTCTTT
CDR3aa: CASSPRTVPATEAFF

d_gene: -
abundance: -
j_gene: TRBJ2-7
v_gene: TRBV27
CDR3nt: TGTGCCAGCAGCACCGGGACGGGAGAATACGAGCAGTACTTC
CDR3aa: CASSTGTGEYEQYF